These 32 T cell receptor beta chains share one sample of origin, sequenced in a study of shared clonotypes between healthy human individuals. Clones were read by immunoSEQ multiplex PCR, and TCRdb kept only the in-frame ones, dropping some. There are around 1.9 million clones in the sample; 93% occur only once, and over 1.5% lies in the top ten. As defined, naive CD8 cells were CD45RO-negative and positively selected for CCR7, with terminally differentiated effector memory CD45RA+ cells excluded. Sequences were obtained from naive CD8+ T cells from PBMCs. These receptors came from a young man in good health. Some clones in this sample may be carry-over from other donors' samples.

V is TRBV27 and J is TRBJ2-7; D tentatively reads TRBD1 or TRBD2 (5 bases each). V was shortened by 2 bases and J by 5 bases, with 13 bases between the two germline ends. CDR1 is MNHEY, CDR2 SMNVEV, per germline (reference sequence). This CDR3 contains 14 residues. The CDR3 bases are TGTGCCAGCAGTTTAGGGATGGTGGGACACGAGCAGTACTTC. It specifies CASSLGMVGHEQYF.

The chain recombines TRBV7-8 with TRBJ2-7; D is unresolved. Trimming shortened V by 2 bases and J by 0 bases, and 8 bases separated the two germline ends. Germline V gene data show CDR1 as SGHVS and CDR2 as FQNEAQ. The CDR3 length is 14 residues. The CDR3 region is CASSLKVTSYEQYF. CDR3 bases: TGTGCCAGCAGCTTAAAGGTCACCTCCTACGAGCAGTACTTC.

The chain combines TRBV4-1 with TRBJ1-1; a weak D match, TRBD1 (6 bases). V lost 4 bases and J lost 8, with 17 bases in between. Germline loops: CDR1 MGHRA, CDR2 YSYEKL. The CDR3 is 14 amino acids. CDR3 coding DNA: TGCGCCAGCAGCCTACAACAGGGTGGCCCCGAAGCTTTCTTT. This encodes CASSLQQGGPEAFF.

Written as DNA, the CDR3 is TGTGCCAGCAGTTTATACCCGGGAGGTGGGACCGGGGAGCTGTTTTTT. Amino acid sequence: CASSLYPGGGTGELFF. V is TRBV27 and J is TRBJ2-2, with 7 bases that match TRBD2. Germline V gene data show CDR1 as MNHEY and CDR2 as SMNVEV (reference sequence). The V segment lost 1 base and the J segment 5 bases; nucleotides outside the gene matches: 7. The CDR3 extends over 16 amino acids.

This rearrangement joins TRBV14 to TRBJ2-1; weak D call: TRBD2 (5 bases). This CDR3 spans 14 amino acids. Trimming removed 2 bases at V and 4 bases at J, with 9 bases between. Looked up from germline, CDR1 is SGHDN and CDR2 is FVKESK. The CDR3 coding sequence is TGTGCCAGCAGCCAAACCGGGGTTTACAATGAGCAGTTCTTC. Translated: CASSQTGVYNEQFF.

The chain joins TRBV6-1 to TRBJ2-2; D is ambiguous. V was shortened by 6 bases and J by 3 bases, with 11 bases between the two germline ends. Germline assignment: CDR1 MNHNS and CDR2 SASEGT. CDR3 length: 14 amino acids. The CDR3 DNA is TGTGCCAGCAGCGCAGAGATGGACACCGGGGAGCTGTTTTTT. This sequence encodes CASSAEMDTGELFF.

Here the CDR3 DNA reads TGTGCCAGCAGACCCAGGACAGAAGGGTACACTGAAGCTTTCTTT. Its protein is CASRPRTEGYTEAFF. The chain combines TRBV6-5 with TRBJ1-1, with D perhaps TRBD1 (6 bases). CDR1 and CDR2 (germline): MNHEY, SVGAGI. The CDR3 is 15 amino acids. V was trimmed by 6 bases and J by 3 bases, leaving 17 bases between them.

The DNA of the CDR3 is TGTGCCAGCAGTTTACAGACTAACGCCGGGACAGGGACCTACGAGCAGTACTTC. It yields the protein CASSLQTNAGTGTYEQYF. The rearrangement uses TRBV27 and TRBJ2-7; 9 nucleotides line up with TRBD1. The CDR3 contains 18 residues. Germline CDR1 and CDR2: MNHEY and SMNVEV (reference sequence). The ends lost 2 bases at V and 2 bases at J; junction bases unmatched: 13.

The rearrangement uses TRBV5-6 and TRBJ2-2, with TRBD2 matching 10 bases. V was clipped by 4 bases and J by 6 bases; unmatched bases: 9. This CDR3 comprises 16 residues. Germline V gives CDR1 SGHDT, CDR2 YYEEEE. The chain's CDR3 is CASSPGLAGAAGELFF. The CDR3 nucleotides read TGTGCCAGCAGCCCGGGCCTAGCGGGAGCGGCCGGGGAGCTGTTTTTT.

Of note for this clone: This same CDR3 is encoded by further DNA sequences in the sample. The chain recombines TRBV5-1 with TRBJ1-2, with 7 bases aligning to TRBD1. Trimming removed 5 bases from V and 8 bases from J; junction bases left unmatched: 9. Germline-derived CDR1 and CDR2 are SGHRS and YFSETQ. The CDR3 runs 13 residues. The CDR3 loop is CASSLTGSGGYTF. CDR3 sequence (DNA): TGCGCCAGCAGTTTGACAGGGTCGGGCGGCTACACCTTC.

The chain couples TRBV6-5 to TRBJ2-1; 11 nucleotides match TRBD2. The CDR3 has 16 amino acids. In germline, CDR1 is MNHEY, CDR2 SVGAGI. The J segment lost 8 bases and the V segment lost 4 bases, leaving 10 bases of the junction unmatched. The CDR3 loop reads CASSLGTGTSGDEQFF. The CDR3 bases are TGTGCCAGCAGTTTAGGTACCGGGACTAGCGGCGATGAGCAGTTCTTC.

The CDR3 sequence is CASSPQVRGSNNEQFF. The CDR3 DNA is TGTGCCAGCAGCCCCCAAGTACGAGGATCGAACAATGAGCAGTTCTTC. The V gene is TRBV7-9, the J gene TRBJ2-1, with D hard to call. The CDR3 has 16 residues. CDR1 is SEHNR and CDR2 is FQNEAQ in the germline V gene (reference sequence). The V end lost 5 bases, the J end lost 5 bases, and 19 bases lay between the germline ends. Using reference TRBV7-9 and TRBJ2-1 for the parts outside the CDR3, the full variable domain is DTGVSQNPRHKITKRGQNVTFRCDPISEHNRLYWYRQTLGQGPEFLTYFQNEAQLEKSRLLSDRFSAERPKGSFSTLEIQRTEQGDSAMYLCASSPQVRGSNNEQFFGPGTRLTVL.

The J gene is TRBJ1-1, the V gene TRBV30, with TRBD1 as a possible D gene (5 bases). The CDR3 contains 13 residues. The V and J ends lost 7 bases and 0 bases respectively, with 12 bases between them. Germline-derived CDR1 and CDR2 are GTSNPN and SVGIG (reference sequence). CDR3 residues: CASTGIMNTEAFF. In nucleotides, the CDR3 is TGTGCCTCAACAGGAATTATGAACACTGAAGCTTTCTTT. Together with reference TRBV30 and TRBJ1-1, the CDR3 gives the full variable domain: SQTIHQWPATLVQPVGSPLSLECTVEGTSNPNLYWYRQAAGRGLQLLFYSVGIGQISSEVPQNLSASRPQDRQFILSSKKLLLSDSGFYLCASTGIMNTEAFFGQGTRLTVV.

The CDR3 DNA sequence: TGTGCCAGCAGTTACATCCAGGGAATAGCCGGGGAGCTGTTTTTT. This translates into CASSYIQGIAGELFF. The chain is built from TRBV6-5 and TRBJ2-2; D may be TRBD1 (5 bases). Germline V gene data show CDR1 as MNHEY and CDR2 as SVGAGI. This CDR3 comprises 15 residues. V lost 2 bases, J lost 6 bases, and 13 bases lay in between.

To note about this clone: In the same sample, other DNA sequences code for this CDR3. V usage is TRBV7-9 and J usage is TRBJ2-3; tentatively, D is TRBD1 or TRBD2 (5 bases each). The CDR3 runs 15 residues. V lost 6 bases and J lost 0, with 13 bases in between. Germline-derived CDR1 and CDR2 are SEHNR and FQNEAQ (reference sequence). The CDR3 bases are TGTGCCAGCAGTGGGGGTAGAGCTAGCACAGATACGCAGTATTTT. This translates into CASSGGRASTDTQYF.

The CDR3 region has the DNA TGCGCCAGCAGCCAAGGACCTTTGCCAGGGAACTATGGCTACACCTTC. This gives the protein CASSQGPLPGNYGYTF. The chain combines TRBV4-1 with TRBJ1-2; a weak D match, TRBD1 (5 bases). The CDR3 spans 16 residues. CDR1 MGHRA and CDR2 YSYEKL come from the germline V gene. With 1 base removed from V and 2 bases from J, the gap between germline ends came to 14 bases.

The chain joins TRBV15 to TRBJ1-1; possibly TRBD1 for D (6 bases). V was pared by 1 base and J by 0 bases, with 21 bases between. Germline loops: CDR1 LNHNV, CDR2 YYDKDF (reference sequence). The CDR3 covers 19 residues. This chain's CDR3 is CATSRAWTDTTTMNTEAFF. The CDR3 coding sequence is TGTGCCACCAGCAGAGCCTGGACAGACACGACCACCATGAACACTGAAGCTTTCTTT.

V and J are TRBV7-9 and TRBJ2-7; maybe TRBD1 (5 bases). V lost 5 bases and J lost 2, with 13 bases in between. This CDR3 is 14 amino acids long. Germline values: CDR1 SEHNR, CDR2 FQNEAQ (reference sequence). CDR3 sequence: CASSPGSPPYEQYF. As DNA, the CDR3 is TGTGCCAGCAGCCCAGGGTCCCCACCCTACGAGCAGTACTTC.

CDR3 amino acids: CASRGRVDHGYTF. In DNA, the CDR3 is TGTGCCAGCAGGGGGAGGGTGGACCATGGCTACACCTTC. The chain is built from TRBV27 and TRBJ1-2, with D hard to call. The V and J ends lost 6 bases and 6 bases respectively, with 14 bases between them. The germline CDR1 and CDR2 sequences are MNHEY and SMNVEV (reference sequence). The CDR3 runs to 13 residues.

This sequence joins TRBV4-1 and TRBJ2-2, with TRBD2 identical over 7 bases. Germline loops: CDR1 MGHRA, CDR2 YSYEKL. The CDR3 sequence is 17 residues long. With V trimmed by 5 bases and J by 2 bases, 11 bases remained unmatched. Here the CDR3 reads CASSYRWAGVNTGELFF. As DNA, the CDR3 is TGCGCCAGCAGCTATAGATGGGCGGGAGTTAACACCGGGGAGCTGTTTTTT.

The J gene is TRBJ2-1, the V gene TRBV6-1; 9 bases map to TRBD2. This CDR3 spans 13 amino acids. CDR1 is MNHNS and CDR2 is SASEGT in the germline V gene. The V gene end was trimmed by 7 bases and the J gene end by 7 bases; junction bases not matched to a gene: 5. Here the CDR3 reads CASNSGSRNEQFF. The CDR3 DNA follows: TGTGCCAGCAATAGCGGGAGTAGGAATGAGCAGTTCTTC.

This clone was seen a single time. V and J are TRBV19 and TRBJ1-3; D unresolved. Germline assignment: CDR1 LNHDA and CDR2 SQIVND (reference sequence). The V end was cut by 7 bases, the J end by 8 bases, with 9 bases between. This CDR3 is built from 11 residues. The CDR3 here is CASTSGYTIYF. The CDR3 DNA is TGTGCCAGTACCTCGGGGTACACCATATATTTT.

The chain employs TRBV7-9 and TRBJ1-1; TRBD1 agrees at 12 bases. The CDR3 totals 15 residues. The J segment lost 5 bases and the V segment lost 5 bases, leaving 6 bases of the junction unmatched. Per the germline V gene, CDR1 is SEHNR and CDR2 is FQNEAQ (reference sequence). The CDR3 loop reads CASSPRDRGQTEAFF. The CDR3 region has the DNA TGTGCCAGCAGCCCCCGGGACAGGGGGCAGACTGAAGCTTTCTTT.

The chain recombines TRBV18 with TRBJ2-5, with D unclear. Germline V CDR1 and CDR2: KGHSH, LQKENI. The CDR3 is made up of 14 amino acids. V was trimmed by 1 base and J by 3 bases, leaving 9 bases between them. The CDR3 loop reads CASSPRVTEETQYF. CDR3 in DNA: TGTGCCAGCTCACCACGTGTCACGGAAGAGACCCAGTACTTC.

The chain uses TRBV10-3 and TRBJ2-5; tentatively, D is TRBD2 (5 bases). Germline CDR1 ENHRY, CDR2 SYGVKD. The CDR3 is 13 amino acids. Trimming took off 8 bases at V and 5 bases at J, with 15 bases between the two ends. CDR3 coding DNA: TGTGCCATCGGTCCTCCTGGGGAGGAGACCCAGTACTTC. Its translation is CAIGPPGEETQYF.

The chain links TRBV10-3 to TRBJ2-1; D is uncertain. In germline, CDR1 is ENHRY, CDR2 SYGVKD. Trimming shortened V by 11 bases and J by 5 bases, and 16 bases separated the two germline ends. The CDR3 has 13 amino acids. CDR3 amino acids: CALSSQAHNEQFF. In nucleotides, the CDR3 is TGTGCCCTTTCGTCGCAGGCCCACAATGAGCAGTTCTTC.

As regards this clone: The same CDR3 can be traced to other DNA sequences in this sample. The V and J genes are TRBV28 and TRBJ1-5; D is possibly TRBD1 (5 bases). Looked up from germline, CDR1 is MDHEN and CDR2 is SYDVKM. CDR3 size: 14 residues. V was trimmed by 3 bases and J by 4 bases, leaving 10 bases between them. The CDR3 sequence is CASSFTGGNQPQHF. For the CDR3, the DNA is TGTGCCAGCAGTTTTACGGGGGGGAATCAGCCCCAGCATTTT.

The V gene is TRBV6-5, the J gene TRBJ2-1; tentative D call: TRBD2 (7 bases). This CDR3 contains 15 residues. The V gene lost 6 bases and the J gene lost 6 bases, with 18 bases spanning the gap. Germline lookup yields CDR1 MNHEY and CDR2 SVGAGI. In DNA, the CDR3 is TGTGCCAGCAGCCTAGGGGGGGGTGGTCTCAATGAGCAGTTCTTC. This translates into CASSLGGGGLNEQFF.

This clone was counted a single time. The chain couples TRBV4-3 to TRBJ2-1, with D perhaps assigned TRBD1 or TRBD2 (5 bases each). Trimming removed 0 bases at V and 10 bases at J, with 16 bases between. CDR1 LGHNA and CDR2 YSLEER come from the germline V gene. CDR3 size: 15 residues. In DNA, the CDR3 is TGCGCCAGCAGCCAAGATCGGGGCGGAGTGTGGGAGCAGTTCTTC. Its translation: CASSQDRGGVWEQFF.

A word on this clone: Different DNA sequences within this sample yield the same CDR3. The chain is built from TRBV7-8 and TRBJ2-5; D could derive from TRBD1 or TRBD2 (5 bases each). The CDR3 loop spans 16 amino acids. The germline CDR1 and CDR2 sequences are SGHVS and FQNEAQ. The ends were cut back, 1 base at V and 1 base at J, with 13 bases in the middle. The CDR3, as DNA: TGTGCCAGCAGCTTAGTTTTGGTGGGGGTCCAAGAGACCCAGTACTTC. Residues: CASSLVLVGVQETQYF.

The rearrangement uses TRBV10-3 and TRBJ1-2; 7 positions match TRBD1. The germline V gene has CDR1 ENHRY and CDR2 SYGVKD. This CDR3 region has 15 residues. With 4 bases clipped from V and 3 bases from J, the junction kept 8 bases outside the gene matches. Written as DNA, the CDR3 is TGTGCCATCAGTGGGTGGGGGACAGACGACTATGGCTACACCTTC. This codes for CAISGWGTDDYGYTF.

This clone was seen more than once but under ten times. This rearrangement joins TRBV6-5 to TRBJ1-5; 7 bases match TRBD1. With 5 bases clipped from V and 2 bases from J, the junction kept 6 bases outside the gene matches. Germline V gives CDR1 MNHEY, CDR2 SVGAGI. This CDR3 comprises 15 residues. This CDR3 reads CASSATGAGNQPQHF. The CDR3 DNA reads TGTGCCAGCAGTGCCACAGGGGCAGGCAATCAGCCCCAGCATTTT.